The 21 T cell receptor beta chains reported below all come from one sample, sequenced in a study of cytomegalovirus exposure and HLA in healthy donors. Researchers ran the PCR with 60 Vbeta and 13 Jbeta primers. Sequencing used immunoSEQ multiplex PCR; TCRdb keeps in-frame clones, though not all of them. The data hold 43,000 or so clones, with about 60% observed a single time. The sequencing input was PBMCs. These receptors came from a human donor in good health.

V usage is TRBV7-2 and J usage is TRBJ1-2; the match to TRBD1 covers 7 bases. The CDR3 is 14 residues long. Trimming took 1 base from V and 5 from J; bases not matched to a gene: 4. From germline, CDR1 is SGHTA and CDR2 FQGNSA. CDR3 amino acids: CASSLGTGVYGYTF. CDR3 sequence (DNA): TGTGCCAGCAGCTTAGGGACAGGAGTGTATGGCTACACCTTC.

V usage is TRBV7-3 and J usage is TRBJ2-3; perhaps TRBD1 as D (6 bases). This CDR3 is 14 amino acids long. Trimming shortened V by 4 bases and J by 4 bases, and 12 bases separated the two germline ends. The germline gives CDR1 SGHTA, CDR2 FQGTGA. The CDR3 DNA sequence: TGTGCCAGCAGCTCCAAACAGGGACCAGATACGCAGTATTTT. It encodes CASSSKQGPDTQYF.

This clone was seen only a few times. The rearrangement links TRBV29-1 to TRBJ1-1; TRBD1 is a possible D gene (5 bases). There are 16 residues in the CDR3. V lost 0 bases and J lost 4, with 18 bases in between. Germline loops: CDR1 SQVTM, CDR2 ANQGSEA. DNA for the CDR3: TGCAGCGTTGAAGAAGGTAGGGCCGGGGGAGCCACTGAAGCTTTCTTT. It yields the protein CSVEEGRAGGATEAFF.

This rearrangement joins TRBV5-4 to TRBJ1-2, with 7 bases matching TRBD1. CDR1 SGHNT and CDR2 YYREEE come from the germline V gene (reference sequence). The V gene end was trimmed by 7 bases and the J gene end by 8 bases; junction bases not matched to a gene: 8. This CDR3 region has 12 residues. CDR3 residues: CASAGDSYGYTF. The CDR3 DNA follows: TGTGCCAGCGCAGGGGACAGCTACGGCTACACCTTC.

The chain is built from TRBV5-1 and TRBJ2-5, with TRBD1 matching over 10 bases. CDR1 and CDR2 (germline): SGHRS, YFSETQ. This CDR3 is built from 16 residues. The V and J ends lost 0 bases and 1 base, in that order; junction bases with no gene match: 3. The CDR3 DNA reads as TGCGCCAGCAGCTTGGGGGACAGGGGTCGCCAAGAGACCCAGTACTTC. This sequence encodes CASSLGDRGRQETQYF.

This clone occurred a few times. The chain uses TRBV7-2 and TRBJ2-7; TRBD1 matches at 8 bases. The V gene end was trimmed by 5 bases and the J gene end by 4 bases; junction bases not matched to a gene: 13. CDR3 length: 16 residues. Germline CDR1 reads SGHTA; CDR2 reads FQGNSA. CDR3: CASSPEMDRAWYEQYF. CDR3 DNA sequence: TGTGCCAGCAGCCCTGAGATGGACAGGGCCTGGTACGAGCAGTACTTC.

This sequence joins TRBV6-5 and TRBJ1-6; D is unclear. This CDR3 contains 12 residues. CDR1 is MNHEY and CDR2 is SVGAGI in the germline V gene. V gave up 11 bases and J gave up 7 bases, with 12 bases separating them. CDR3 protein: CAARRENSPLHF. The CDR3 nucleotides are TGTGCCGCCCGACGGGAGAATTCACCCCTCCACTTT.

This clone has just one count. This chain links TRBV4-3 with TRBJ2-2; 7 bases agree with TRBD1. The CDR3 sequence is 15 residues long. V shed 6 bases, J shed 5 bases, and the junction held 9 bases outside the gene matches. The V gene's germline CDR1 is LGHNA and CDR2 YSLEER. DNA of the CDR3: TGCGCCAGCAGACAACAGACAGGGCAGACCGGGGAGCTGTTTTTT. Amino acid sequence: CASRQQTGQTGELFF.

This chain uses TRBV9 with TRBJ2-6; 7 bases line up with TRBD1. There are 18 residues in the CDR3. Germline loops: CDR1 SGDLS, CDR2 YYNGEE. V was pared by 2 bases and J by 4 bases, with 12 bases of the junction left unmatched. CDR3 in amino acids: CASSVTGQPLFGANVLTF. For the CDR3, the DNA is TGTGCCAGCAGCGTCACGGGACAGCCCCTTTTCGGGGCCAACGTCCTGACTTTC.

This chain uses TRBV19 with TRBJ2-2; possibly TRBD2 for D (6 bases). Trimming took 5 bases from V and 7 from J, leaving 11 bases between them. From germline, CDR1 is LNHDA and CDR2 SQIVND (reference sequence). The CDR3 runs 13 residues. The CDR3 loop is CASSSRGGGELFF. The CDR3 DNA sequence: TGTGCCAGTAGTTCAAGGGGAGGCGGGGAGCTGTTTTTT.

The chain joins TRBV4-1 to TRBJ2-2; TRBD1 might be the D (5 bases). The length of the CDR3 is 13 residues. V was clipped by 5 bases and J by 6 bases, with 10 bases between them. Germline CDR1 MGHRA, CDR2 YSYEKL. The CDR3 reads CASSWGRSGELFF. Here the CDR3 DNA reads TGCGCCAGCAGCTGGGGCCGCTCCGGGGAGCTGTTTTTT.

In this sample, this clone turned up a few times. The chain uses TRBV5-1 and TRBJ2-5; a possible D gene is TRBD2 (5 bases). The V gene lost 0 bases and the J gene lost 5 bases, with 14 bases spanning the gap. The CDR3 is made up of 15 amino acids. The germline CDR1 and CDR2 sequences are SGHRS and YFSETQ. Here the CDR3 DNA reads TGCGCCAGCAGCTTGGACGGGAAAAGGGAGGAGACCCAGTACTTC. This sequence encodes CASSLDGKREETQYF.

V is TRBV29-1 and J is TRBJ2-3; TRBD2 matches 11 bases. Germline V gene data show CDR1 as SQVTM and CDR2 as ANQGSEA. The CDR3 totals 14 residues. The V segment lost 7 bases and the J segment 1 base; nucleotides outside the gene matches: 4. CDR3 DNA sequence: TGCAGCGCACTAGCGGGGGCGGGCACAGATACGCAGTATTTT. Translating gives CSALAGAGTDTQYF.

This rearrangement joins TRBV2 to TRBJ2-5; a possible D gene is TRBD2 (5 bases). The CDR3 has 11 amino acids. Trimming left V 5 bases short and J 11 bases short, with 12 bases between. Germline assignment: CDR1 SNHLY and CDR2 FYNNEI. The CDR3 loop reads CASSSLGEQYF. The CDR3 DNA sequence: TGTGCCAGCAGTTCCCTGGGAGAGCAGTACTTC.

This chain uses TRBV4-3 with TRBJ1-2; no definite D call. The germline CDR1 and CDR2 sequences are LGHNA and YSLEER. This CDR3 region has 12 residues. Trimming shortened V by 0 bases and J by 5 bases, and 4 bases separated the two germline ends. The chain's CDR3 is CASSQDRYGYTF. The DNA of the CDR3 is TGCGCCAGCAGCCAAGATAGATATGGCTACACCTTC.

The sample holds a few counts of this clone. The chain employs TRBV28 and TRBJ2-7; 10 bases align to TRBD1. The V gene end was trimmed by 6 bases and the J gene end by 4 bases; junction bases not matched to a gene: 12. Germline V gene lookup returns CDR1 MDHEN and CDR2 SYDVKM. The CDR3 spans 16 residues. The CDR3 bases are TGTGCCAGCAGCCCAACCGGGACAGGGGATCGGTACGAGCAGTACTTC. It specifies CASSPTGTGDRYEQYF.

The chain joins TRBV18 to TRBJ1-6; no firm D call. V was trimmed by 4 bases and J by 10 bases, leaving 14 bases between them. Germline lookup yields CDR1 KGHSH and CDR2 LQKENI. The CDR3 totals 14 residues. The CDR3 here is CASSRVGRESPLHF. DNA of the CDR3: TGTGCCAGCTCACGGGTAGGGAGGGAGTCACCCCTCCACTTT.

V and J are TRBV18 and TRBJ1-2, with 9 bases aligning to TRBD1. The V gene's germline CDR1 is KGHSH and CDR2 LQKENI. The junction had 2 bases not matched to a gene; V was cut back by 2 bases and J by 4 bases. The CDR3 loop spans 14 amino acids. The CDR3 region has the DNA TGTGCCAGCTCACCAGCGGGACAGGGCTATGGCTACACCTTC. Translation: CASSPAGQGYGYTF.

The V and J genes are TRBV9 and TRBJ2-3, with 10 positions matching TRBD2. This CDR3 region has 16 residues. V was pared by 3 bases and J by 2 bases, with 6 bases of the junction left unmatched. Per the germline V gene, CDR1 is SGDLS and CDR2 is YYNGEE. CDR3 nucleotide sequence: TGTGCCAGCAGCGGAAGCGGGGGGGCCCCCACAGATACGCAGTATTTT. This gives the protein CASSGSGGAPTDTQYF.

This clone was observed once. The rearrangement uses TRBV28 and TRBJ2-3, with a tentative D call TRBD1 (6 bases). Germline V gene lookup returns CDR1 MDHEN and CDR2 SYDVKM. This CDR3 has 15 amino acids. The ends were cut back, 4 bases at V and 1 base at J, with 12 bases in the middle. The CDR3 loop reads CASSSTGLGTDTQYF. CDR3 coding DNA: TGTGCCAGCAGTTCAACAGGGTTGGGCACAGATACGCAGTATTTT. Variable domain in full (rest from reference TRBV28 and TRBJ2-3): DVKVTQSSRYLVKRTGEKVFLECVQDMDHENMFWYRQDPGLGLRLIYFSYDVKMKEKGDIPEGYSVSREKKERFSLILESASTNQTSMYLCASSSTGLGTDTQYFGPGTRLTVL.

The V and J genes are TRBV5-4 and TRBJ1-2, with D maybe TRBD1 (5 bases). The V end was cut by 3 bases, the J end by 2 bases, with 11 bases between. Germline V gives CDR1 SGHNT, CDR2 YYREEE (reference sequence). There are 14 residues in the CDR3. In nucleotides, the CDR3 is TGTGCCAGCAGCTCGATTGGGGGGAACTATGGCTACACCTTC. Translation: CASSSIGGNYGYTF.